What follows are 21 T cell receptor beta chains derived from one specimen sequenced in a study of blood T cell repertoires in COVID-19. Measured with immunoSEQ multiplex PCR; TCRdb has only the in-frame clones, and not every one. The table shows 100,000 or so clones, with more than 85% occurring only once. Sequencing was carried out using peripheral blood. The receptors here all came from a man aged 30 to 39 in a cohort sampled during active COVID-19.

This chain joins TRBV6-2 or TRBV6-3 and TRBJ2-5; TRBD2 is a possible D gene (6 bases). V gave up 5 bases and J gave up 3 bases, with 7 bases separating them. The CDR3 is made up of 12 amino acids. Germline V gene data show CDR1 as MNHEY and CDR2 as SVGEGT. CDR3 nucleotide sequence: TGTGCCAGCAGTCGGGGGAAAGAGACCCAGTACTTC. Translating it yields CASSRGKETQYF.

Here the CDR3 reads CASSPRGASGGAWESEQYF. The CDR3 DNA reads as TGTGCCAGCAGCCCCCGGGGTGCTAGCGGGGGGGCCTGGGAGAGTGAGCAGTACTTC. J is TRBJ2-7 and V is TRBV7-2, with 12 bases lining up with TRBD2. Trimming removed 5 bases from V and 7 bases from J; junction bases left unmatched: 21. Germline V gene sequence: CDR1 SGHTA, CDR2 FQGNSA. The CDR3 contains 19 residues.

This chain links TRBV6-2 or TRBV6-3 with TRBJ2-5; D is perhaps TRBD1 (7 bases). CDR1 is MNHEY, CDR2 SVGEGT, per germline. The CDR3 is made up of 17 amino acids. V dropped 2 bases and J dropped 4 bases, with 20 bases sitting between them. Here the CDR3 reads CASSYGGQGDFSETQYF. CDR3 DNA sequence: TGTGCCAGCAGTTACGGGGGGCAGGGGGATTTCTCAGAGACCCAGTACTTC.

The J gene is TRBJ2-3, the V gene TRBV6-2 or TRBV6-3; 10 bases match TRBD1. This CDR3 is 15 amino acids long. Germline CDR1 is MNHEY and CDR2 is SVGEGT. J gave up 5 bases and V 2 bases, and 4 bases lay outside the gene matches. Here the CDR3 DNA reads TGTGCCAGCAGTTACGGACAGGGGGATTTAGATACGCAGTATTTT. Protein sequence: CASSYGQGDLDTQYF.

The rearrangement uses TRBV5-4 and TRBJ2-1; D may be TRBD1 (6 bases). The CDR3 covers 15 residues. CDR1 is SGHNT, CDR2 YYREEE, per germline (reference sequence). Trimming left V 3 bases short and J 9 bases short, with 19 bases between. CDR3 in amino acids: CASSWGTQLGPEQFF. CDR3 DNA: TGTGCCAGCAGCTGGGGGACACAGCTCGGGCCTGAGCAGTTCTTC.

The chain carries TRBV2 and TRBJ1-2; 7 bases align to TRBD1. Looked up from germline, CDR1 is SNHLY and CDR2 is FYNNEI. The V and J ends lost 3 bases and 4 bases, in that order; junction bases with no gene match: 5. The CDR3 is 14 residues long. The CDR3 sequence is CASSDNRGSYGYTF. DNA for the CDR3: TGTGCCAGCAGTGACAACAGGGGAAGCTATGGCTACACCTTC.

This clone was detected once. The chain has TRBV2 and TRBJ2-3; weak D call: TRBD2 (5 bases). The ends were cut back, 2 bases at V and 5 bases at J, with 14 bases in the middle. Germline loops: CDR1 SNHLY, CDR2 FYNNEI. CDR3 length: 15 amino acids. The CDR3, as DNA: TGTGCCAGCAGTGAAAGCCGGGGTGGGCAAGATACGCAGTATTTT. The encoded protein is CASSESRGGQDTQYF.

The CDR3 nucleotides are TGTGCCAGCAGCCCCCCAGGAGGGGAGGGAGCTTTCTTT. It encodes CASSPPGGEGAFF. The chain joins TRBV9 to TRBJ1-1; D is perhaps TRBD1 (5 bases). The CDR3 has 13 amino acids. Trimming cost V 4 bases and J 10 bases, with 17 bases left between them. Germline V gene sequence: CDR1 SGDLS, CDR2 YYNGEE.

V usage is TRBV6-2 or TRBV6-3 and J usage is TRBJ1-5; TRBD1 matches 9 bases. Germline trimming cut 5 bases from V and 3 bases from J; bases unmatched to any gene: 5. CDR3 length: 15 residues. Germline V gene sequence: CDR1 MNHEY, CDR2 SVGEGT. In DNA form, the CDR3 reads TGTGCCAGCAGTCCGGGACAGGGATACAATCAGCCCCAGCATTTT. Its translation is CASSPGQGYNQPQHF.

This clone has a handful of counts. The CDR3 loop reads CASIPQAGQGNTGELFF. The CDR3 DNA reads as TGTGCCAGCATCCCCCAAGCGGGGCAGGGCAACACCGGGGAGCTGTTTTTT. The chain joins TRBV7-9 to TRBJ2-2, with 7 bases fitting TRBD2. This CDR3 spans 17 amino acids. The junction had 13 bases not matched to a gene; V was cut back by 7 bases and J by 2 bases. Looked up from germline, CDR1 is SEHNR and CDR2 is FQNEAQ (reference sequence).

V is TRBV3-1 (or the pseudogene TRBV3-2) and J is TRBJ2-3; 11 bases are a match to TRBD2. The ends lost 3 bases at V and 2 bases at J; junction bases unmatched: 4. The CDR3 extends over 16 amino acids. Germline-derived CDR1 and CDR2 are LGHDT and YNNKEL (reference sequence). The CDR3 loop reads CASSHRLAGPTDTQYF. For the CDR3, the DNA is TGTGCCAGCAGCCATCGACTAGCGGGGCCCACAGATACGCAGTATTTT.

The rearrangement joins TRBV5-6 to TRBJ2-7, with TRBD2 as a possible D gene (6 bases). CDR1 and CDR2 (germline): SGHDT, YYEEEE. This CDR3 has 13 residues. The V and J ends lost 7 bases and 2 bases respectively, with 13 bases between them. The CDR3 reads CASAGRNTYEQYF. In nucleotides, the CDR3 is TGTGCCAGCGCGGGACGGAACACCTACGAGCAGTACTTC.

The V call is TRBV5-1, the J call TRBJ1-4; a possible D gene is TRBD1 (6 bases). Germline-derived CDR1 and CDR2 are SGHRS and YFSETQ. V was shortened by 0 bases and J by 4 bases, with 7 bases between the two germline ends. The CDR3 consists of 14 residues. CDR3 protein: CASSLGGGNEKLFF. CDR3 DNA: TGCGCCAGCAGCTTGGGAGGGGGTAATGAAAAACTGTTTTTT.

The chain links TRBV27 to TRBJ1-4, with no clear D. The ends were cut back, 8 bases at V and 8 bases at J, with 24 bases in the middle. CDR3 length equals 16 residues. In germline, CDR1 is MNHEY, CDR2 SMNVEV (reference sequence). In DNA form, the CDR3 reads TGTGCCAGCTCCAAAGACCCCTACCCCCAACTAGAAAAACTGTTTTTT. Translation: CASSKDPYPQLEKLFF.

This clone appeared once. This chain links TRBV7-2 with TRBJ1-6; D is undetermined. The CDR3 length is 15 residues. V shed 1 base and J shed 8 bases, with 12 bases lying between them. CDR1 and CDR2 from the germline V gene are SGHTA and FQGNSA. The CDR3 coding sequence is TGTGCCAGCAGCTTAGACTATGGGGAGGATTCACCCCTCCACTTT. Translated: CASSLDYGEDSPLHF.

The chain carries TRBV29-1 and TRBJ2-3, with 11 bases aligning to TRBD2. Germline trimming cut 6 bases from V and 2 bases from J; bases unmatched to any gene: 10. Germline V lookup: CDR1 SQVTM, CDR2 ANQGSEA. This CDR3 has 16 amino acids. The CDR3 region has the DNA TGCAGCGTCGTCTCTCCGGGACTAGCGGTCACAGATACGCAGTATTTT. It yields the protein CSVVSPGLAVTDTQYF.

The chain recombines TRBV27 with TRBJ2-5; 8 bases align to TRBD2. CDR3 length: 14 residues. After removal of 3 bases from V and 6 bases from J, the junction contained 6 bases not matched to a gene. Germline values: CDR1 MNHEY, CDR2 SMNVEV (reference sequence). The chain's CDR3 is CASSFGRGDQTQYF. As DNA, the CDR3 is TGTGCCAGCAGTTTTGGGCGGGGGGACCAGACCCAGTACTTC.

J is TRBJ1-1 and V is TRBV13; 9 bases align to TRBD1. CDR1 is PRHDT, CDR2 FYEKMQ, per germline (reference sequence). With 4 bases clipped from V and 7 bases from J, the junction kept 7 bases outside the gene matches. The CDR3 sequence is 14 residues long. The CDR3 region has the DNA TGTGCCAGCAGCTCCCGGGACAGGGCCATTGAAGCTTTCTTT. Amino acids: CASSSRDRAIEAFF.

This chain uses TRBV9 with TRBJ1-3; D is unresolved. V was pared by 0 bases and J by 2 bases, with 3 bases between. CDR1 and CDR2 from the germline V gene are SGDLS and YYNGEE. This CDR3 comprises 13 residues. CDR3 nucleotides: TGTGCCAGCAGCGTAGCCACTGGAAACACCATATATTTT. It yields the protein CASSVATGNTIYF.

This clone was detected a few times. The rearrangement uses TRBV7-9 and TRBJ1-3; 8 bases fit TRBD1. The V gene's germline CDR1 is SEHNR and CDR2 FQNEAQ (reference sequence). V lost 1 base to trimming and J lost 0 bases; unmatched junction nucleotides: 8. The CDR3 runs 18 residues. This CDR3 reads CASSLGQTGASSGNTIYF. The CDR3 bases are TGTGCCAGCAGCTTAGGACAGACAGGGGCGAGCTCTGGAAACACCATATATTTT. Looking up the rest from reference TRBV7-9 and TRBJ1-3 gives the full variable domain: DTGVSQNPRHKITKRGQNVTFRCDPISEHNRLYWYRQTLGQGPEFLTYFQNEAQLEKSRLLSDRFSAERPKGSFSTLEIQRTEQGDSAMYLCASSLGQTGASSGNTIYFGEGSWLTVV.

This rearrangement joins TRBV2 to TRBJ1-1; D is uncertain. From germline, CDR1 is SNHLY and CDR2 FYNNEI. This CDR3 has 13 amino acids. Trimming removed 5 bases at V and 0 bases at J, with 7 bases between. CDR3 sequence: CASSSQMNTEAFF. CDR3 nucleotides: TGTGCCAGCAGTTCCCAGATGAACACTGAAGCTTTCTTT.